This TCR beta chain was recovered during a study of tumor-infiltrating lymphocytes in primary liver carcinoma (dated by TCRdb to the late 2010s). Background on the whole study: Of the five patients, three men and two women aged 30 to 69 years, four had hepatocellular carcinoma and one had combined HCC and intrahepatic cholangiocarcinoma. Tumors of the five patients were stage T1-T3 N0M0 with maximum diameters of roughly 4 to 10 cm. Agilent mRNA microarray profiling was performed on the roughly 25 tumor region samples to relate TCRbeta repertoire diversity to the local molecular phenotype. TCRbeta repertoire sequencing covered 35 or so specimens from 5 patients: roughly 25 tumor regions, 5 adjacent noncancerous liver tissues and 5 peripheral blood samples. Technical replicate repertoires showed high reproducibility, with mean shared-clone rates about 0.86 and correlation coefficients above 0.95. Each sample produced about 3.5 to 7.13 million productive TCRbeta reads, and read depth showed no significant difference between tissue types. The study combined TCRbeta repertoire sequencing, expression microarrays and whole-exome sequencing across five regions of each liver tumor, with adjacent normal tissue and blood. General conclusions and limits of the study: A significantly larger repertoire fraction was made up by the top 250 clones in tumors than in blood (p = 0.039). Because sequencing covered only the TCR beta chain and unpaired alpha chains were not captured, true repertoire diversity is likely underestimated. Repertoire overlap was found to be higher between tumor regions (mean about 35%) than between tumor-adjacent (about 17%) or tumor-blood (approximately 15%) pairs, consistent with antigen-driven expansion. Comparison of CD4+ and CD8+ T cell repertoires was precluded by the use of bulk unsorted samples. The study included only four to six patients, and the authors note findings should be validated in a larger study. Only roughly 7-24% of top clones appeared in all five regions of a tumor, which suggests that tumor-infiltrating T cells are spatially heterogeneous.

Without any cell sorting, total RNA and DNA were co-extracted from roughly 20-30 mg of bulk tissue using the AllPrep DNA/RNA mini kit. Between late 2015 and March 2016, about 5 patients in China with histopathologically diagnosed primary liver carcinoma had surgical resection. At the time of sampling, the patients had chronic HBV infection and had not received any treatment. Each tumor was sampled at five spatially separated regions: the superior, inferior, left-lateral and right-lateral poles and the tumor centre. More than 85% viable tumor cells were found by histology in every tumor sample. Each fresh piece of tumor and adjacent tissue was cut in two, with one half stored in RNAlater at -80 degrees C and the other half sent for histology. For this clonotype: It lacks a known antigen. No clone much larger than this one lies a single base away; base qualities are absent.

TCRbeta-specific cDNA was reverse-transcribed from approximately 460 ng total RNA using a constant-region primer and ProtoScript II reverse transcriptase. TCRbeta libraries were built with three nested multiplex PCR rounds, a slightly modified ARM-PCR procedure. Multiplex TRBV1-TRBV30 forward primers and a Cbeta reverse primer were used in the first two PCR rounds, each of which was run for around 10 cycles. A final 25-cycle PCR with Deep VentR polymerase added sample barcodes and Illumina adapters. Before sequencing, amplicons of 200-500 bp were purified from gel using a QIAquick gel extraction kit. An Illumina HiSeq 2500 was used to sequence the TCRbeta amplicons with 250-bp paired-end reads. The authors' pipeline ran thus. Reads were quality-trimmed with Trimmomatic v0.33, and paired reads were merged with FLASH v1.2.11 to recover full CDR3 sequences. V, D and J germline segments were assigned to the rearranged TCRbeta sequences using MiGEC v1.2.1b. Clonotype statistics and Shannon-Wiener diversity indices were calculated with VDJtools v1.0.0. Except for diversity analysis, only the 250 most abundant clonotypes of each sample were used in subsequent analyses to reduce sampling bias. TCRdb redid the processing of the public reads, applying fastp at Q25 and MiXCR, and retained in-frame beta chains. Each record represents a unique CDR3 protein, reported with the most common genes and DNA among its rows. The V and J calls were not made by the authors but by TCRdb's processing. This sample lists more than 95,000 distinct CDR3 sequences; under 65% were detected once. 8% to 9% of the sample lies in the top ten.

For CDR1 and CDR2, the germline V gene lists MDHEN and SYDVKM. The CDR3 sequence holds 13 residues, the cysteine and phenylalanine included. The sequence is cut down to CDR3 DNA, 39 bases in frame from base 1. Trimming removed 7 bases from V and 8 bases from J, leaving 14 bases between the germline ends. The V and J genes are TRBV28 and TRBJ1-4; perhaps TRBD1 is the D gene, with 5 bases matching. This sequence was found in a woman aged 55-70 years with primary liver carcinoma and hepatitis B virus infection. The sample was liver tumor tissue from sampling region 3. This specimen's cell subset or site label, interpreted: tumor region T3, left-lateral pole. The sequence in DNA is TGTGCCAGCACACTGGGGGGAGGCGAAAAACTGTTTTTT. Its product reads: CASTLGGGEKLFF.